This T cell receptor (beta chain) was captured by sequencing in a study of human T cells and chemical hapten exposure (dated by TCRdb to about 2021). For context, the study as a whole: Libraries were pooled for sequencing, and variation in per-sample TCR yields was attributed mainly to small differences in library volumes within the pool. In alopecia patients, the study followed how the peripheral blood TCR repertoire changed in vivo over primary and secondary sensitization to diphenylcyclopropenone (DPC), a hapten. Each blood RNA sample was used to sequence both TCR alpha and TCR beta chains. What the research found in general, with its limitations: The number of TCRs above 1 in 1000 frequency did not change with DPC sensitization; there was no evidence of global repertoire structure alterations. After repeated subsampling, changes were observed in the strength of the expansion versus patch-test correlation and in the threshold at which the correlation became significant.

The germline V gene sets CDR1 to SGHDT and CDR2 to YYEEEE. V and J lose 4 bases and 1 base, and a span of 17 bases separates them. The CDR3 sequence holds 16 residues, the cysteine and phenylalanine included. The entry retains the CDR3 DNA only, 48 bases that are in frame from base 1. In its sample, this clonotype was seen many times. Its antigen remains unidentified. Base qualities were left out, and no much larger clone turns up one base away. The time point label, as the study defines it: healthy volunteer bleed at 2 weeks. Unfractionated whole blood was collected in Tempus Blood RNA tubes, and total RNA was extracted from that blood. As TCR sequencing controls, roughly 5 healthy volunteers were used, with blood taken at day 0, 2 weeks and 6 weeks. To prepare the library, RACE was applied. The sequencing machine was a NextSeq 500. Library preparation attached unique molecular identifiers to individual cDNA molecules for quantitative, reproducible TCR counting. The study's processing was this. Samples had a median of approximately 93,000 TCRs, with a range from roughly 23,224 to 750,000. The Decombinator software suite was used to annotate the V, J and CDR3 of the TCR reads. For PS versus PT1 abundance plots, all samples were subsampled to the same number of TCRs (28,000). Expanded TCRs were defined as absent before sensitization and observed at least eight times at the 2-week time point. TCRdb took the public reads, trimmed them with fastp at Q25, ran MiXCR for clone calling and kept in-frame beta chains. Every CDR3 protein is listed once, alongside the most common genes and DNA of its rows. The V and J calls shown here were made by TCRdb, not taken from the authors' results. This sample gives about 47,000 distinct CDR3 sequences in total; approximately 4.8% of them show up just once. The ten largest clones represent around 5.8% of the sample.

The TCR was taken from a human donor in good health. Some clones in this sample may be carry-over from other donors' samples. This chain joins TRBV5-6 to TRBJ1-1; no D gene call is confident. Sequenced sample: whole blood. The nucleotides read TGTGCCAGCAGCGCGGGCACCGGAAGAGGGAACACTGAAGCTTTCTTT. Its protein reads: CASSAGTGRGNTEAFF.